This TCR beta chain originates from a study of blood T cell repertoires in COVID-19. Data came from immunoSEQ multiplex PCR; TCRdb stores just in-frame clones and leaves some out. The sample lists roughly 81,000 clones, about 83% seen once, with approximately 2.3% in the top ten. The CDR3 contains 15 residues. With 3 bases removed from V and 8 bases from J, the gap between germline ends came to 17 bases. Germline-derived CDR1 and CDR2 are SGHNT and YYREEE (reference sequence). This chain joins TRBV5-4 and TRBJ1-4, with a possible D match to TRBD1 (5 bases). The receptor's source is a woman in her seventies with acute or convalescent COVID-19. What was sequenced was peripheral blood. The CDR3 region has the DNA TGTGCCAGCAGCTCACTACAGGAGCGGGGAGAAAAACTGTTTTTT. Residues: CASSSLQERGEKLFF. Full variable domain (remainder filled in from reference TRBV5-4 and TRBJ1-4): ETGVTQSPTHLIKTRGQQVTLRCSSQSGHNTVSWYQQALGQGPQFIFQYYREEENGRGNFPPRFSGLQFPNYSSELNVNALELDDSALYLCASSSLQERGEKLFFGSGTQLSVL.